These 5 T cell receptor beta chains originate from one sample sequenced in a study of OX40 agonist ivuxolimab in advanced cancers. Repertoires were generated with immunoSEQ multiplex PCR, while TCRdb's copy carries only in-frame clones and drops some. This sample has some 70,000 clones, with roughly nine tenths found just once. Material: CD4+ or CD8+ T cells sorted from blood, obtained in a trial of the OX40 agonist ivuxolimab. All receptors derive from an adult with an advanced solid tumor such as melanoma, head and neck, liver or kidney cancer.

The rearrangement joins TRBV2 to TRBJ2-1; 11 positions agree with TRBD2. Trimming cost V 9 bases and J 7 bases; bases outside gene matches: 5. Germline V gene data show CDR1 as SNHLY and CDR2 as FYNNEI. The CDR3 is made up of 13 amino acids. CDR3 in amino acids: CARTSGTLNEQFF. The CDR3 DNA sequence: TGTGCCAGGACTAGCGGGACGTTAAATGAGCAGTTCTTC. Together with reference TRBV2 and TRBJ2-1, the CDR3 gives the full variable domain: EPEVTQTPSHQVTQMGQEVILRCVPISNHLYFYWYRQILGQKVEFLVSFYNNEISEKSEIFDDQFSVERPDGSNFTLKIRSTKLEDSAMYFCARTSGTLNEQFFGPGTRLTVL.

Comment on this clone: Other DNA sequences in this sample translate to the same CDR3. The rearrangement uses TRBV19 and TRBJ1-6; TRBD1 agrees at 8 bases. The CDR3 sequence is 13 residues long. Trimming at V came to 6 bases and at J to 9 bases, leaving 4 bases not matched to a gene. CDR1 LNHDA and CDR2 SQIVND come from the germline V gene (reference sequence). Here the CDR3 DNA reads TGTGCCAGTAGGCCCGGACAGGGTTCACCCCTCCACTTT. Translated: CASRPGQGSPLHF.

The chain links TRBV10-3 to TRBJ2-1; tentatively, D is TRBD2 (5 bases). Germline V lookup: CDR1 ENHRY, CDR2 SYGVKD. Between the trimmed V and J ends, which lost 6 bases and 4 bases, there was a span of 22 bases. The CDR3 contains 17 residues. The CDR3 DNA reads TGTGCCATCAGCCGATCGGCAGGCCCGGGAATATACAATGAGCAGTTCTTC. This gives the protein CAISRSAGPGIYNEQFF.

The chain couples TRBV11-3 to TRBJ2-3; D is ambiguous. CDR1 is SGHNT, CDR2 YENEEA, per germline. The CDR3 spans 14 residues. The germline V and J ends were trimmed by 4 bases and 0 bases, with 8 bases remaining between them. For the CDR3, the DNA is TGTGCCAGCAGCTACGGACGGAGCACAGATACGCAGTATTTT. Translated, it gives CASSYGRSTDTQYF. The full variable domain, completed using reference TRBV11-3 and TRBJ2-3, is EAGVVQSPRYKIIEKKQPVAFWCNPISGHNTLYWYLQNLGQGPELLIRYENEEAVDDSQLPKDRFSAERLKGVDSTLKIQPAELGDSAVYLCASSYGRSTDTQYFGPGTRLTVL.

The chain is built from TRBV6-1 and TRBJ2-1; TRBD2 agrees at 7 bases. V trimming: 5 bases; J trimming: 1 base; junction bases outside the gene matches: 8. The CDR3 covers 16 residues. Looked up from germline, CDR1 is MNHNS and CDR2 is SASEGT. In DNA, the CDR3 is TGTGCCAGCAGTAAAGGACTAGTCGGTTCCTACAATGAGCAGTTCTTC. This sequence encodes CASSKGLVGSYNEQFF.